This TCR beta chain was obtained from a study of pediatric ulcerative colitis. Study outcomes and limitations: Blood-rectal clonal overlap within each person was significantly higher in ulcerative colitis patients than controls. All ulcerative colitis patients, but no controls, carried a couple of rectal clonotypes.

TCRdb keeps only in-frame clones here, not all; method: immunoSEQ multiplex PCR. The table lists about 16,000 clones, roughly 69% of them singletons. The germline CDR1 and CDR2 sequences are SGDLS and YYNGEE. The CDR3 covers 14 residues. V was shortened by 0 bases and J by 0 bases, with 6 bases between the two germline ends. This clone turned up a few times. The antigen is unknown. Rectal tissue came from one to two pinch biopsies taken at colonoscopy. The rearrangement uses TRBV9 and TRBJ1-1, with no clear D. This receptor was identified in a boy younger than 18 with moderate ulcerative colitis. Sequenced sample: gut tissue. CDR3 in amino acids: CASSVGHLNTEAFF. For the CDR3, the DNA is TGTGCCAGCAGCGTAGGGCACTTGAACACTGAAGCTTTCTTT.